This passage covers 21 T cell receptor beta chains from one sample sequenced in a study of post-analysis software for immune sequencing data. Whole-study results and caveats: Patients had higher frequencies than controls of about 5 TRBV segments, including TRBV5-6, TRBV5-1 and TRBV20-1.

The antigens these receptors bind are not known. cDNA libraries for TCR beta contained unique molecular identifiers. Using its own MiXCR run on the PCR reads, TCRdb lists one record per CDR3 protein. The table has hundreds of thousands of distinct CDR3 sequences, about 40% seen once. Sequencing was carried out using blood. These TCRs come from a girl aged 2-10 years with multiple sclerosis.

The DNA of the CDR3 is TGCAGCGTTGAAGTGGGAGTAGGGAGCGAGCAGTACTTC. It translates to CSVEVGVGSEQYF. The V gene is TRBV29-1, the J gene TRBJ2-7; D is possibly TRBD2 (5 bases). CDR3 length: 13 amino acids. Trimming stripped 1 base from V and 6 bases from J, with 13 bases between. Per the germline V gene, CDR1 is SQVTM and CDR2 is ANQGSEA.

This chain links TRBV11-1 with TRBJ2-7, with D unresolved. This CDR3 has 14 amino acids. The germline V gene encodes CDR1 SGHAT and CDR2 FQDESV (reference sequence). The V gene lost 3 bases and the J gene lost 2 bases, with 11 bases spanning the gap. CDR3 bases: TGTGCCAGCAGCTTGGAGACCGACACCTACGAGCAGTACTTC. It is translated as CASSLETDTYEQYF. The entire variable domain, with the rest obtained from reference TRBV11-1 and TRBJ2-7, is as follows: EAEVAQSPRYKITEKSQAVAFWCDPISGHATLYWYRQILGQGPELLVQFQDESVVDDSQLPKDRFSAERLKGVDSTLKIQPAELGDSAMYLCASSLETDTYEQYFGPGTRLTVT.

This sequence joins TRBV4-1 and TRBJ2-7; D remains ambiguous. The end of the DNA is better explained by TRBJ2-5, so the J call may be wrong. This CDR3 has 14 residues. The germline CDR1 and CDR2 sequences are MGHRA and YSYEKL. The CDR3 is CASSQLQARETQYF. The CDR3, as DNA: TGCGCCAGCAGCCAACTCCAGGCTAGGGAGACCCAGTACTTC.

The genes are TRBV3-1 and TRBJ2-1; the match to TRBD2 covers 14 bases. There are 17 residues in the CDR3. Germline V CDR1 and CDR2: LGHDT, YNNKEL (reference sequence). V lost 4 bases to trimming and J lost 4 bases; unmatched junction nucleotides: 6. The CDR3 spells CASSPSRLAGGYNEQFF. The CDR3 nucleotides are TGTGCCAGCAGCCCCTCAAGACTAGCGGGAGGGTACAATGAGCAGTTCTTC.

A remark on this clonotype: An end of the junction differs from the germline gene, which may be a read error. The gene calls are TRBV6-2 or TRBV6-3 and TRBJ1-2; D remains ambiguous. This CDR3 is built from 16 residues. The germline V gene has CDR1 MNHEY and CDR2 SVGEGT. CDR3 coding DNA: TGTGCCAGCATTGCTCGACGGTCCTCCCCTAACTATGGCTACACCTTT. Translated, it gives CASIARRSSPNYGYTF.

This clonotype was seen a few times. The J gene is TRBJ2-7, the V gene TRBV20-1; TRBD2 agrees at 12 bases. CDR1 and CDR2 (germline): DFQATT, SNEGSKA (reference sequence). The CDR3 is 19 amino acids. Germline trimming cut 0 bases from V and 1 base from J; bases unmatched to any gene: 13. The CDR3 spells CSARDLTSGSARGSYEQYF. The CDR3 DNA follows: TGCAGTGCTAGAGATTTGACTAGCGGGAGTGCAAGGGGGTCCTACGAGCAGTACTTC.

V is TRBV24-1 and J is TRBJ2-3; 8 bases are shared with TRBD2. CDR1 is KGHDR and CDR2 is SFDVKD in the germline V gene. The V and J ends lost 3 bases and 4 bases, in that order; junction bases with no gene match: 14. This CDR3 has 18 amino acids. CDR3 sequence (DNA): TGTGCCACCAGTGATCAGCGCGCACCGGGAGGGCTCTCAGATACGCAGTATTTT. Translated: CATSDQRAPGGLSDTQYF.

The chain joins TRBV24-1 to TRBJ2-4; TRBD1 is a possible D gene (5 bases). Germline V lookup: CDR1 KGHDR, CDR2 SFDVKD. Trimming cost V 11 bases and J 1 base, with 17 bases left between them. The CDR3 extends over 15 amino acids. The CDR3 loop reads CARDLGVAAKNIQYF. The CDR3 DNA reads as TGTGCCAGGGATTTAGGGGTTGCGGCCAAAAACATTCAGTACTTC.

The rearrangement joins TRBV5-1 to TRBJ1-6; weak D call: TRBD1 (6 bases). V was shortened by 0 bases and J by 8 bases, with 12 bases between the two germline ends. Looked up from germline, CDR1 is SGHRS and CDR2 is YFSETQ. There are 15 residues in the CDR3. Written as DNA, the CDR3 is TGCGCCAGCAGCTTGGCAGGGGCCGCCTATTCACCCCTCCACTTT. Protein sequence: CASSLAGAAYSPLHF.

The chain uses TRBV7-8 and TRBJ1-1, with 10 bases aligning to TRBD1. This CDR3 is built from 15 residues. V shed 3 bases, J shed 3 bases, and the junction held 4 bases outside the gene matches. Germline V CDR1 and CDR2: SGHVS, FQNEAQ. CDR3 DNA sequence: TGTGCCAGCAGCTTGGACGGGACAGGGGACACTGAAGCTTTCTTT. Protein product: CASSLDGTGDTEAFF. Supplemented by reference TRBV7-8 and TRBJ1-1, the full variable domain reads GAGVSQSPRYKVAKRGQDVALRCDPISGHVSLFWYQQALGQGPEFLTYFQNEAQLDKSGLPSDRFFAERPEGSVSTLKIQRTQQEDSAVYLCASSLDGTGDTEAFFGQGTRLTVV.

This clonotype was picked up one time. V and J are TRBV7-2 and TRBJ2-4; TRBD2 is a possible D gene (5 bases). The J call may be wrong; the DNA end is better matched by TRBJ2-5. The germline V gene has CDR1 SGHTA and CDR2 FQGNSA. The CDR3 extends over 17 amino acids. The CDR3 sequence is CASSLNSGSMAQETQYF. The CDR3 bases are TGTGCCAGCAGCTTAAACTCTGGGAGTATGGCTCAAGAGACCCAGTACTTC.

V usage is TRBV20-1 and J usage is TRBJ1-1; D call uncertain. Trimming took off 6 bases at V and 6 bases at J, with 11 bases between the two ends. This CDR3 region has 11 residues. The germline V gene encodes CDR1 DFQATT and CDR2 SNEGSKA (reference sequence). The CDR3 region has the DNA TGCAGTGCCCCGAAGGCCTCTGAAGCTTTCTTT. Protein: CSAPKASEAFF.

This clonotype was seen a few times. The gene calls are TRBV4-1 and TRBJ2-3; maybe TRBD1 (6 bases). Trimming left V 6 bases short and J 2 bases short, with 21 bases between. The CDR3 has 17 amino acids. The germline CDR1 and CDR2 sequences are MGHRA and YSYEKL. This chain's CDR3 is CASSLRTELPYTDTQYF. CDR3 DNA: TGCGCCAGCAGTCTTAGGACAGAACTACCTTACACAGATACGCAGTATTTT.

Regarding this clonotype: This may be a read error: a much more frequent sequence differs by one nucleotide. This sequence joins TRBV7-8 and TRBJ1-4; D call uncertain. Per the germline V gene, CDR1 is SGHVS and CDR2 is FQNEAQ. The germline V and J ends were trimmed by 5 bases and 5 bases, with 12 bases remaining between them. There are 14 residues in the CDR3. CDR3 bases: TGTGCCAGCAGCCCCCAGGCTAGGAATGAAAAACTGTTTTTT. It is translated as CASSPQARNEKLFF.

With regard to this clonotype: At one boundary the junction diverges from the germline segment, which might be a read error. The CDR3 coding sequence is TGCAGTACTAGAGATGTCGCACTAGCGAAAGAGACCCAGTACTTC. Translating gives CSTRDVALAKETQYF. The gene calls are TRBV20-1 and TRBJ2-5, with TRBD2 identical over 7 bases. Germline V gene sequence: CDR1 DFQATT, CDR2 SNEGSKA (reference sequence). CDR3 length: 15 residues.

This clonotype was counted a few times. This chain connects TRBV7-3 to TRBJ1-1; no definite D call. Germline V gives CDR1 SGHTA, CDR2 FQGTGA. The CDR3 has 13 residues. V lost 4 bases and J lost 0, with 6 bases in between. Written as DNA, the CDR3 is TGTGCCAGCAGCTCAAACATGAACACTGAAGCTTTCTTT. This translates into CASSSNMNTEAFF.

The V call is TRBV6-6, the J call TRBJ2-1, with 11 bases matching TRBD2. This CDR3 is built from 16 residues. The trim removed 2 bases at V and 9 bases at J, leaving 9 bases unmatched. Looked up from germline, CDR1 is MNHNY and CDR2 is SVGAGI (reference sequence). The CDR3 loop reads CASSYPTSGRKVEQFF. CDR3 bases: TGTGCCAGCAGTTACCCCACTAGCGGGAGAAAGGTTGAGCAGTTCTTC.

The J gene is TRBJ1-2, the V gene TRBV20-1, with a weak D call TRBD1 (5 bases). This CDR3 is 11 amino acids long. V lost 7 bases, J lost 4 bases, and 10 bases lay in between. The germline V gene encodes CDR1 DFQATT and CDR2 SNEGSKA (reference sequence). The CDR3: CSGTGGYGYTF. The CDR3 bases are TGCAGTGGGACGGGGGGCTATGGCTACACCTTC.

The chain combines TRBV20-1 with TRBJ1-2, with a weak D call TRBD1 (5 bases). This CDR3 is 12 amino acids long. In germline, CDR1 is DFQATT, CDR2 SNEGSKA (reference sequence). Trimming cost V 5 bases and J 10 bases, with 17 bases left between them. Written as DNA, the CDR3 is TGCAGTGCTGGAGGCGACAGCTACCACTACACCTTC. Its translation is CSAGGDSYHYTF.

In this sample, this clonotype turned up a few times. The rearrangement links TRBV25-1 to TRBJ1-2, with 11 bases fitting TRBD1. V shed 0 bases and J 3 bases; nucleotides not matched to a gene: 3. Germline CDR1 reads MGHDK; CDR2 reads SYGVNS. The CDR3 sequence is 16 residues long. The CDR3 region is CASSEYRTGGHYGYTF. The CDR3 DNA follows: TGTGCCAGCAGTGAATACCGGACAGGGGGCCACTATGGCTACACCTTC.

There are a few counts of this clonotype. This chain links TRBV4-3 with TRBJ2-2; D tentatively reads TRBD1 or TRBD2 (5 bases each). The germline V gene has CDR1 LGHNA and CDR2 YSLEER. The CDR3 length is 18 residues. The V end lost 1 base, the J end lost 5 bases, and 20 bases lay between the germline ends. The CDR3 bases are TGCGCCAGCAGCCAAGGCCCGGTCGGGGCTAGATATACCGGGGAGCTGTTTTTT. Protein sequence: CASSQGPVGARYTGELFF.